This T cell receptor beta chain originates from a study of OX40 agonist ivuxolimab in advanced cancers. Study at large: Enrolled patients in dose escalation had cancers that were hepatocellular carcinoma, melanoma, renal cell or head and neck cancer.

The CDR3 contains 14 residues. Per the germline V gene, CDR1 is SGHVS and CDR2 is FNYEAQ. V lost 1 base and J lost 7; bases outside the gene matches: 5. The method was immunoSEQ multiplex PCR; TCRdb's version includes in-frame clones alone and lacks a portion of them. The sample lists 80,000 to 100,000 clones, about 90% occurring once. The sequence was collected from an adult with an advanced solid tumor such as melanoma, head and neck, liver or kidney cancer. The chain uses TRBV7-6 and TRBJ2-7, with 9 nucleotides matching TRBD2. This specimen was CD4+ or CD8+ T cells sorted from blood, taken in a trial of the OX40 agonist ivuxolimab. In DNA, the CDR3 is TGTGCCAGCAGCTTAGATAGCGGGGGCGAGGAGCAGTACTTC. Amino acid sequence: CASSLDSGGEEQYF.